Listed below are T cell receptor beta chains from one sample, sequenced in a study of T cell responses to AZD1222 COVID-19 vaccine. Repertoires were generated with immunoSEQ multiplex PCR, while TCRdb's copy carries only in-frame clones and drops some. The table includes around 78,000 clones, roughly 80% detected once. The specimen comprised peripheral blood, sampled on day 0 of AZD1222 vaccination. The receptors here all came from an adult in good health. Both conserved end residues are part of each CDR3. A D gene is named only where the DNA matches it firmly. Clone size, where shown, is once, few, many, or a class for clones that have expanded.

v_gene: TRBV7-7
abundance: NA
j_gene: TRBJ1-5
d_gene: NA
CDR3aa: CASSPGLDQPQHF
CDR3nt: TGTGCCAGCAGCCCGGGGTTAGATCAGCCCCAGCATTTT

v_gene: TRBV3-1/TRBV3-2
abundance: NA
j_gene: TRBJ2-7
d_gene: NA
CDR3aa: CASSQSTDEQYF
CDR3nt: TGTGCCAGCAGCCAGTCCACTGACGAGCAGTACTTC

v_gene: TRBV6-5
abundance: NA
j_gene: TRBJ1-2
d_gene: NA
CDR3aa: CASRLGAQGNYGYTF
CDR3nt: TGTGCCAGCAGGCTCGGGGCCCAAGGGAACTATGGCTACACCTTC

v_gene: TRBV7-4
abundance: NA
j_gene: TRBJ2-1
d_gene: TRBD2
CDR3aa: CASSLTRLAGGYGAEQFF
CDR3nt: TGTGCCAGCAGCTTAACCCGACTAGCGGGAGGGTACGGGGCGGAGCAGTTCTTC

v_gene: TRBV29-1
abundance: NA
j_gene: TRBJ2-1
d_gene: TRBD1
CDR3aa: CSAKTGTLNEQFF
CDR3nt: TGCAGCGCTAAGACAGGGACCCTCAATGAGCAGTTCTTC

v_gene: TRBV2
abundance: NA
j_gene: TRBJ2-2
d_gene: NA
CDR3aa: CASSEAAPNTGELFF
CDR3nt: TGTGCCAGCAGTGAGGCGGCACCGAACACCGGGGAGCTGTTTTTT

v_gene: TRBV3-1/TRBV3-2
abundance: NA
j_gene: TRBJ2-1
d_gene: NA
CDR3aa: CASSQDSPGDVYNEQFF
CDR3nt: TGTGCCAGCAGCCAAGATTCTCCCGGGGACGTATACAATGAGCAGTTCTTC

v_gene: TRBV27
abundance: NA
j_gene: TRBJ2-1
d_gene: NA
CDR3aa: CASSTGPGITLLQQFF
CDR3nt: TGTGCCAGCAGTACAGGCCCCGGGATTACCCTTCTTCAGCAGTTCTTC

v_gene: TRBV5-8
abundance: NA
j_gene: TRBJ1-1
d_gene: TRBD1
CDR3aa: CASSPGGTGTWNTEAFF
CDR3nt: TGTGCCAGCAGCCCTGGGGGGACAGGGACATGGAACACTGAAGCTTTCTTT

v_gene: TRBV6-5
abundance: NA
j_gene: TRBJ2-1
d_gene: NA
CDR3aa: CATLTPDHNEQFF
CDR3nt: TGTGCCACCCTCACCCCGGACCACAATGAGCAGTTCTTC

v_gene: TRBV3-1/TRBV3-2
abundance: few
j_gene: TRBJ1-4
d_gene: TRBD1
CDR3aa: CASSPGQAANEKLFF
CDR3nt: TGTGCCAGCAGCCCCGGACAGGCAGCTAATGAAAAACTGTTTTTT

v_gene: TRBV11-2
abundance: NA
j_gene: TRBJ2-1
d_gene: NA
CDR3aa: CASSSTGNYNEQFF
CDR3nt: TGTGCCAGCAGCTCAACAGGGAACTACAATGAGCAGTTCTTC

v_gene: TRBV3-1/TRBV3-2
abundance: NA
j_gene: TRBJ1-6
d_gene: NA
CDR3aa: CASSHTAYNSPLHF
CDR3nt: TGTGCCAGCAGCCACACGGCCTATAATTCACCCCTCCACTTT

v_gene: TRBV12-3/TRBV12-4
abundance: NA
j_gene: TRBJ2-7
d_gene: NA
CDR3aa: CASSGAGEGEQYF
CDR3nt: TGTGCCAGCAGTGGGGCAGGGGAAGGGGAGCAGTACTTC

v_gene: TRBV13
abundance: NA
j_gene: TRBJ2-7
d_gene: TRBD2
CDR3aa: CASRRLAGGYEQYF
CDR3nt: TGTGCCAGCAGGCGACTAGCGGGGGGCTACGAGCAGTACTTC

v_gene: TRBV25-1
abundance: NA
j_gene: TRBJ2-1
d_gene: NA
CDR3aa: CASNQGYNEQFF
CDR3nt: TGTGCCAGCAATCAAGGATACAATGAGCAGTTCTTC

v_gene: TRBV5-1
abundance: NA
j_gene: TRBJ1-3
d_gene: NA
CDR3aa: CASSLHPGTDSGNTIYF
CDR3nt: TGCGCCAGCAGCCTCCACCCCGGGACTGACTCTGGAAACACCATATATTTT

v_gene: TRBV3-1/TRBV3-2
abundance: NA
j_gene: TRBJ1-5
d_gene: NA
CDR3aa: CASSQTGQPQHF
CDR3nt: TGTGCCAGCAGCCAAACGGGGCAGCCCCAGCATTTT

v_gene: TRBV6-1
abundance: NA
j_gene: TRBJ1-2
d_gene: NA
CDR3aa: CASSESVGGIYGYTF
CDR3nt: TGTGCCAGCAGTGAAAGCGTAGGAGGGATCTATGGCTACACCTTC

v_gene: TRBV19
abundance: NA
j_gene: TRBJ1-2
d_gene: NA
CDR3aa: CASSIGRGLLNYGYTF
CDR3nt: TGTGCCAGTAGTATAGGCAGGGGCCTACTCAACTATGGCTACACCTTC

v_gene: TRBV7-9
abundance: once
j_gene: TRBJ2-5
d_gene: NA
CDR3aa: CASSPPLRLGETQYF
CDR3nt: TGTGCCAGCAGCCCGCCCCTGCGACTAGGCGAGACCCAGTACTTC

v_gene: TRBV10-2
abundance: NA
j_gene: TRBJ2-2
d_gene: NA
CDR3aa: CASKGRVTGELFF
CDR3nt: TGCGCCAGCAAGGGGCGGGTCACCGGGGAGCTGTTTTTT

v_gene: TRBV7-9
abundance: NA
j_gene: TRBJ1-3
d_gene: NA
CDR3aa: CASSLVSSGNTIYF
CDR3nt: TGTGCCAGCAGCTTAGTCAGCTCTGGAAACACCATATATTTT

v_gene: TRBV7-2
abundance: NA
j_gene: TRBJ2-3
d_gene: NA
CDR3aa: CASSRTGGAPDTQYF
CDR3nt: TGTGCCAGCAGCAGGACTGGGGGGGCACCAGATACGCAGTATTTT

v_gene: TRBV11-2
abundance: NA
j_gene: TRBJ2-5
d_gene: NA
CDR3aa: CASSLGSSPWAQYF
CDR3nt: TGTGCCAGCAGCTTAGGTTCTAGCCCGTGGGCCCAGTACTTC

v_gene: TRBV20-1
abundance: NA
j_gene: TRBJ1-2
d_gene: NA
CDR3aa: CSARQNGYTF
CDR3nt: TGCAGTGCTAGACAGAATGGCTACACCTTC

v_gene: TRBV11-3
abundance: NA
j_gene: TRBJ2-1
d_gene: NA
CDR3aa: CASSPNAGTYNEQFF
CDR3nt: TGTGCCAGCAGCCCCAACGCGGGGACCTACAATGAGCAGTTCTTC

v_gene: TRBV27
abundance: NA
j_gene: TRBJ1-2
d_gene: NA
CDR3aa: CASSSGREGGYGYTF
CDR3nt: TGTGCCAGCAGTTCAGGCCGGGAGGGAGGCTATGGCTACACCTTC

v_gene: TRBV7-7
abundance: NA
j_gene: TRBJ2-3
d_gene: TRBD2
CDR3aa: CASSLGGLAGADTQYF
CDR3nt: TGTGCTAGCAGCTTAGGGGGACTAGCCGGTGCAGATACGCAGTATTTT

v_gene: TRBV5-6
abundance: NA
j_gene: TRBJ2-1
d_gene: NA
CDR3aa: CASSWTIPRDSYNEQFF
CDR3nt: TGTGCCAGCAGCTGGACAATCCCGCGGGACTCCTACAATGAGCAGTTCTTC

v_gene: TRBV19
abundance: NA
j_gene: TRBJ1-6
d_gene: NA
CDR3aa: CASSIDSSGVPPLHF
CDR3nt: TGTGCCAGTAGTATAGATTCATCCGGAGTTCCACCCCTCCACTTT

v_gene: TRBV19
abundance: NA
j_gene: TRBJ1-2
d_gene: NA
CDR3aa: CATSYVLGGYTF
CDR3nt: TGTGCCACCTCGTATGTCTTGGGCGGCTACACCTTC

v_gene: TRBV5-1
abundance: NA
j_gene: TRBJ1-4
d_gene: NA
CDR3aa: CASSLLGDYNEKLFF
CDR3nt: TGCGCCAGCAGCTTGCTTGGAGACTATAATGAAAAACTGTTTTTT

v_gene: TRBV5-1
abundance: once
j_gene: TRBJ1-1
d_gene: NA
CDR3aa: CASSLVGAGNTEAFF
CDR3nt: TGCGCCAGCAGCTTGGTGGGGGCAGGGAACACTGAAGCTTTCTTT

v_gene: TRBV6-5
abundance: NA
j_gene: TRBJ1-1
d_gene: NA
CDR3aa: CASSLEGRTEAFF
CDR3nt: TGTGCCAGCAGTCTAGAAGGGAGAACTGAAGCTTTCTTT

v_gene: TRBV7-9
abundance: NA
j_gene: TRBJ2-3
d_gene: TRBD2
CDR3aa: CASSPRLAGGFTDTQYF
CDR3nt: TGTGCCAGCAGCCCCCGACTAGCGGGAGGGTTCACAGATACGCAGTATTTT

v_gene: TRBV30
abundance: once
j_gene: TRBJ2-6
d_gene: NA
CDR3aa: CAWSVDSPSSGANVLTF
CDR3nt: TGTGCCTGGAGTGTAGACAGTCCGAGCTCTGGGGCCAACGTCCTGACTTTC

v_gene: TRBV2
abundance: NA
j_gene: TRBJ1-1
d_gene: TRBD1
CDR3aa: CASILRDSDYTEAFF
CDR3nt: TGTGCCAGCATATTGAGGGACAGTGACTACACTGAAGCTTTCTTT